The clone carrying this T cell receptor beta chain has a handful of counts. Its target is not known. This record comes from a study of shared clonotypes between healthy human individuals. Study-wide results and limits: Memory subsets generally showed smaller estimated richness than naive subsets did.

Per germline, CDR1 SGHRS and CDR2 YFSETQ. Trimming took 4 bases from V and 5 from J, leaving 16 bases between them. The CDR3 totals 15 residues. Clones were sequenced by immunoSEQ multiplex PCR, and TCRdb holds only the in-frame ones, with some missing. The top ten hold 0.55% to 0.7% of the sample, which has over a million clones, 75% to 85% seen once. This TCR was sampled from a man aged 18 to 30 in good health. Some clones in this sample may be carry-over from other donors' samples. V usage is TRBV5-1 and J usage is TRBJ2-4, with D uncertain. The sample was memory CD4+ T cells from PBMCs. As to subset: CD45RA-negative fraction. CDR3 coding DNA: TGCGCCAGCAGCCCGGGCAGAATGACGGAAAACATTCAGTACTTC. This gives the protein CASSPGRMTENIQYF.